This T cell receptor (beta chain) is drawn from a study of cytomegalovirus exposure and HLA in healthy donors. V shed 4 bases and J shed 3 bases, with 12 bases lying between them. This CDR3 region has 15 residues. The germline CDR1 and CDR2 sequences are LNHDA and SQIVND (reference sequence). Turning to this clone: Its antigen is as yet unknown.

It was with 60 Vbeta and 13 Jbeta primers that the PCR ran. Assay: immunoSEQ multiplex PCR; the TCRdb copy retains only in-frame clones and omits some. The sample comprises 150,000 to 200,000 clones, 78% of which are singletons, and under 15% rests with the top ten. Findings of the study overall: Some 150 TCR beta chains were listed as cytomegalovirus-associated. Most CMV-associated TCR beta chains were later found to appear HLA-restricted. V segments that were indistinguishable, TRBV6-2 and TRBV6-3 among them, were omitted from analysis.

J is TRBJ2-2 and V is TRBV19; perhaps TRBD2 as D (6 bases). The sample taken for sequencing was PBMCs. This TCR was recovered from a woman between 50 and 59 years old in good health and CMV-seropositive. CDR3: CASSSSRGYTGELFF. The CDR3 region has the DNA TGTGCCAGTAGTAGCTCTCGGGGGTACACCGGGGAGCTGTTTTTT.